This T cell receptor (beta chain) was retrieved from a study of CD8+CD57+ T cells in acquired aplastic anemia. General study points: There were some 27 CD8+ CDR3 sequences that occurred in both patients and controls.

At least ten counts were recorded for this clonotype. Its antigen is not known. Genomic DNA was employed as the template in profiling TCR beta VDJ and CDR3. TCRdb re-analysed the reads in MiXCR, keeping a single row per CDR3 protein. The sample records 150,000 to 200,000 distinct CDR3 sequences, 50% to 75% being singletons. CDR3 length: 11 residues. V lost 6 bases, J lost 12 bases, and 12 bases lay in between. Per germline, CDR1 MGHRA and CDR2 YSYEKL. Sequencing used sorted CD4+, CD8+, or CD8+CD57+ T cells (not recorded which) from PBMCs. This receptor was identified in a human donor in good health. V is TRBV4-1 and J is TRBJ2-1; D is uncertain. CDR3 in amino acids: CASSQRMGQFF. Here the CDR3 DNA reads TGCGCCAGCAGTCAGAGAATGGGGCAGTTCTTC.